This T cell receptor beta chain was found in a study of blood T cell repertoires in COVID-19. The assay was immunoSEQ multiplex PCR, and TCRdb's table has in-frame clones only and misses some. The repertoire holds approximately 100,000 clones, with 81% as singletons. Germline V gene lookup returns CDR1 DFQATT and CDR2 SNEGSKA (reference sequence). Between the trimmed V and J ends, which lost 6 bases and 8 bases, there was a span of 10 bases. CDR3 length: 10 residues. This chain links TRBV20-1 with TRBJ1-2; possible D gene TRBD1, 5 bases. The specimen sequenced was peripheral blood. This sequence originates from a human donor in a cohort sampled during active COVID-19. The CDR3 reads CSANRGGYTF. The CDR3 DNA is TGCAGTGCCAATCGGGGGGGCTACACCTTC.